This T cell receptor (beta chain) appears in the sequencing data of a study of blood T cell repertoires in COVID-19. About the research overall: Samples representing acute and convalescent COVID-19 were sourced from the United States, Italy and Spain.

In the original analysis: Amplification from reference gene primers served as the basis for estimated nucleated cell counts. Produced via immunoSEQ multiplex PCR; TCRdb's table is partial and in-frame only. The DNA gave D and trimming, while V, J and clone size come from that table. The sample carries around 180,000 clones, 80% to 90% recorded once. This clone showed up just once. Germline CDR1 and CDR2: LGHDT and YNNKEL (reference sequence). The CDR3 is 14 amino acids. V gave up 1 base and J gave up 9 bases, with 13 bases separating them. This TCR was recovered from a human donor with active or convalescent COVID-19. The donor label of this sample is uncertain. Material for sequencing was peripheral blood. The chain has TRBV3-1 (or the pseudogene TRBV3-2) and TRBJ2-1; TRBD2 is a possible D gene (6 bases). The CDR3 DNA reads TGTGCCAGCAGCCAAGTAGTCGGGGGATTTGAGCAGTTCTTC. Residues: CASSQVVGGFEQFF.